This TCR beta chain was observed in a study of Graves' ophthalmopathy and Graves' hyperthyroidism. Study context: The collection of peripheral blood took place at initial diagnosis, before any treatment.

This clonotype was picked up many times. What it binds is not known. The authors amplified TCR beta CDR3 regions, and they did so from RNA transcripts for repertoire sequencing. Amplification began with first-round RT-PCR using HTBI primers, then second-round multiplex PCR was performed. TCRdb re-called the multiplex PCR reads through MiXCR, storing one row per CDR3 protein. The sample carries about 210,000 distinct CDR3 sequences, over 25% recorded once. Deletions cut 0 bases from V and 9 bases from J, with 9 bases between. Germline CDR1 is SGHAT and CDR2 is FQNNGV. This CDR3 is 12 amino acids long. Having ophthalmopathy, the donors showed moderate-to-severe activity, CAS ≥3 and NOSPECS ≥4, with disease lasting under 3 months. Diagnostic conclusions were grounded in clinical symptoms, serum thyroxine, TRAb, thyroid ultrasound and orbital computed tomography. General study points: Most thyroid clonotypes expanded beyond 0.001 frequency were also found in blood.

V and J are TRBV11-2 and TRBJ2-7; D remains ambiguous. Sequenced material: peripheral blood. The origin of this receptor is a man aged 45-65 years with Graves' ophthalmopathy. The CDR3 loop is CASSLEGLVQYF. In DNA form, the CDR3 reads TGTGCCAGCAGCTTAGAGGGTTTGGTGCAGTACTTC. Combining the CDR3 with reference TRBV11-2 and TRBJ2-7 gives the whole variable domain EAGVAQSPRYKIIEKRQSVAFWCNPISGHATLYWYQQILGQGPKLLIQFQNNGVVDDSQLPKDRFSAERLKGVDSTLKIQPAKLEDSAVYLCASSLEGLVQYFGPGTRLTVT.